These 24 T cell receptor beta chains came from one sample sequenced in a study of blood T cells in healthy people across ages. The second PCR ran roughly 6 to 11 cycles with a sample-barcoded 5' primer and J-beta primers. TCRdb reanalysed the 5' RACE reads using MiXCR and keeps one entry per CDR3 protein. The sample shows some 900,000 distinct CDR3 sequences, roughly 43% of them seen only once. The specimen was blood. These receptors all come from a young man in good health.

This clonotype has only a few counts. The rearrangement uses TRBV20-1 and TRBJ2-7, with TRBD1 identical over 10 bases. This CDR3 has 16 residues. The V and J ends lost 2 bases and 5 bases, in that order; junction bases with no gene match: 12. CDR1 is DFQATT and CDR2 is SNEGSKA in the germline V gene (reference sequence). CDR3 nucleotides: TGCAGTGCTAGAAGGTCGACAGGGGGCGGCCTTAACGAGCAGTACTTC. Translation gives CSARRSTGGGLNEQYF.

In this sample, this clonotype turned up a few times. The rearrangement joins TRBV4-2 to TRBJ1-2, with 10 bases fitting TRBD1. Germline V lookup: CDR1 LGHNA, CDR2 YNFKEQ. There are 15 residues in the CDR3. V trimming: 5 bases; J trimming: 4 bases; junction bases outside the gene matches: 7. Here the CDR3 reads CASSSGQGQSYGYTF. The CDR3 region has the DNA TGTGCCAGCAGCTCGGGACAGGGGCAAAGCTATGGCTACACCTTC.

This clonotype was counted a single time. A clone one base away is much larger, so this may be a read error. V usage is TRBV6-2 or TRBV6-3 and J usage is TRBJ2-6; 9 positions match TRBD2. Germline CDR1 MNHEY, CDR2 SVGEGT. The CDR3 sequence is 17 residues long. Germline trimming cut 2 bases from V and 2 bases from J; bases unmatched to any gene: 4. CDR3 residues: CASSYGGGVPGANVLTF. CDR3 coding DNA: TGTGCCAGCAGTTACGGCGGGGGGGTCCCTGGGGCCAACGTCCTGACTTTC.

This clonotype was counted many times. The rearrangement uses TRBV29-1 and TRBJ2-1; TRBD2 matches at 8 bases. This CDR3 has 15 residues. From germline, CDR1 is SQVTM and CDR2 ANQGSEA. Trimming removed 4 bases from V and 2 bases from J; junction bases left unmatched: 7. In DNA form, the CDR3 reads TGCAGCGTTGGAGACGGGGGGGTGACCTACAATGAGCAGTTCTTC. Translating it yields CSVGDGGVTYNEQFF.

This clonotype has a count of ten or more. The chain joins TRBV6-6 to TRBJ1-2, with a tentative D call TRBD1 (5 bases). V lost 9 bases and J lost 2, with 13 bases in between. The CDR3 sequence is 13 residues long. Germline V CDR1 and CDR2: MNHNY, SVGAGI (reference sequence). CDR3 bases: TGTGCCAGTACTGACGGGGGGAACTATGGCTACACCTTC. Residues: CASTDGGNYGYTF.

The chain recombines TRBV11-2 with TRBJ2-6, with TRBD1 matching over 7 bases. Germline trimming cut 7 bases from V and 2 bases from J; bases unmatched to any gene: 5. Per the germline V gene, CDR1 is SGHAT and CDR2 is FQNNGV. The CDR3 has 15 residues. The CDR3 spells CASNNRGTGANVLTF. The CDR3, as DNA: TGTGCCAGCAATAACAGGGGCACTGGGGCCAACGTCCTGACTTTC.

Only a few counts were recorded for this clonotype. The gene calls are TRBV7-9 and TRBJ1-6; TRBD1 might be the D (6 bases). V lost 2 bases and J lost 8, with 13 bases in between. From germline, CDR1 is SEHNR and CDR2 FQNEAQ (reference sequence). The CDR3 length is 15 residues. CDR3: CASSLQGIKDSPLHF. For the CDR3, the DNA is TGTGCCAGCAGCTTACAGGGGATAAAGGATTCACCCCTCCACTTT.

The chain links TRBV28 to TRBJ2-2; D is uncertain. There are 16 residues in the CDR3. The V end was cut by 5 bases, the J end by 5 bases, with 18 bases between. Looked up from germline, CDR1 is MDHEN and CDR2 is SYDVKM. The CDR3 sequence: CASSPRTLMGTGELFF. The CDR3 DNA sequence: TGTGCCAGCAGTCCCCGGACCCTTATGGGTACCGGGGAGCTGTTTTTT. The variable domain in full, with the rest retrieved from reference TRBV28 and TRBJ2-2, is DVKVTQSSRYLVKRTGEKVFLECVQDMDHENMFWYRQDPGLGLRLIYFSYDVKMKEKGDIPEGYSVSREKKERFSLILESASTNQTSMYLCASSPRTLMGTGELFFGEGSRLTVL.

The rearrangement uses TRBV12-3 or TRBV12-4 and TRBJ2-3; TRBD2 matches 11 bases. The CDR3 is 15 residues long. Germline trimming cut 6 bases from V and 5 bases from J; bases unmatched to any gene: 7. The CDR3 here is CASSELAGVQDTQYF. Here the CDR3 DNA reads TGTGCCAGCAGCGAACTAGCGGGAGTGCAAGATACGCAGTATTTT.

The chain uses TRBV20-1 and TRBJ2-1, with D perhaps TRBD1 or TRBD2 (6 bases each). This CDR3 region has 15 residues. Germline CDR1 reads DFQATT; CDR2 reads SNEGSKA (reference sequence). With 0 bases removed from V and 4 bases from J, the gap between germline ends came to 13 bases. The CDR3 here is CSAREFTGAYNEQFF. The DNA of the CDR3 is TGCAGTGCTAGAGAGTTTACGGGGGCTTACAATGAGCAGTTCTTC.

The gene calls are TRBV20-1 and TRBJ2-7, with D perhaps matching TRBD2 (5 bases). Germline V gene lookup returns CDR1 DFQATT and CDR2 SNEGSKA (reference sequence). V lost 3 bases and J lost 1, with 13 bases in between. The CDR3 totals 14 residues. The CDR3 bases are TGCAGTGCTAGTGTCCAGACTAAATCCTACGAGCAGTACTTC. This codes for CSASVQTKSYEQYF.

The chain joins TRBV10-3 to TRBJ2-1; 7 nucleotides agree with TRBD2. This CDR3 contains 16 residues. Trimming cost V 5 bases and J 3 bases; bases outside gene matches: 10. Looked up from germline, CDR1 is ENHRY and CDR2 is SYGVKD. DNA of the CDR3: TGTGCCATCAGTCCCTCCGGGACTAAGATCTACAATGAGCAGTTCTTC. Encoded protein: CAISPSGTKIYNEQFF.

The chain links TRBV12-3 or TRBV12-4 to TRBJ1-2, with a possible D match to TRBD1 (5 bases). The V end lost 1 base, the J end lost 8 bases, and 17 bases lay between the germline ends. The CDR3 length is 15 residues. This chain's CDR3 is CASSLVGTSFGGYTF. The CDR3 DNA reads as TGTGCCAGCAGTTTAGTAGGGACGTCATTTGGCGGCTACACCTTC.

The rearrangement links TRBV12-3 or TRBV12-4 to TRBJ1-6; a weak D match, TRBD1 (5 bases). Deletions cut 7 bases from V and 7 bases from J, with 11 bases between. CDR3 size: 13 residues. Written as DNA, the CDR3 is TGTGCCAGCACCGGGGGAAACAATTCACCCCTCCACTTT. It translates to CASTGGNNSPLHF.

The J gene is TRBJ2-5, the V gene TRBV5-1; 10 bases agree with TRBD1. This CDR3 comprises 17 residues. The V gene end was trimmed by 5 bases and the J gene end by 1 base; junction bases not matched to a gene: 11. Germline CDR1 is SGHRS and CDR2 is YFSETQ. The DNA of the CDR3 is TGCGCCAGCAGTCTGGACAGGGGGGGGGCATCCCAAGAGACCCAGTACTTC. As protein: CASSLDRGGASQETQYF. The whole variable domain, filled in from reference TRBV5-1 and TRBJ2-5, reads KAGVTQTPRYLIKTRGQQVTLSCSPISGHRSVSWYQQTPGQGLQFLFEYFSETQRNKGNFPGRFSGRQFSNSRSEMNVSTLELGDSALYLCASSLDRGGASQETQYFGPGTRLLVL.

The chain recombines TRBV27 with TRBJ2-3; 12 nucleotides match TRBD2. Trimming removed 6 bases from V and 0 bases from J; junction bases left unmatched: 10. CDR3 length: 18 amino acids. In germline, CDR1 is MNHEY, CDR2 SMNVEV (reference sequence). The CDR3 protein is CASRGETSGGLSTDTQYF. In nucleotides, the CDR3 is TGTGCCAGCAGAGGCGAGACTAGCGGGGGCCTTAGCACAGATACGCAGTATTTT.

This chain connects TRBV28 to TRBJ1-4; TRBD1 aligns across 8 bases. V lost 6 bases, J lost 5 bases, and 2 bases stayed unmatched. CDR1 and CDR2 (germline): MDHEN, SYDVKM. This CDR3 has 13 amino acids. CDR3 in amino acids: CASSWTGNEKLFF. CDR3 sequence (DNA): TGTGCCAGCAGCTGGACAGGGAATGAAAAACTGTTTTTT.

Of note for this clonotype: One junction end does not reproduce the germline sequence, and a read error may be involved. V gene TRBV11-2 combines with J gene TRBJ2-4; either TRBD1 or TRBD2 may supply D (5 bases each). CDR3 length: 17 amino acids. Germline assignment: CDR1 SGHAT and CDR2 FQNNGV. The CDR3 region has the DNA TGTGCCGGCAGCCGATCTTCGGGGCACGAAGCCAAAAACATTCAGTACTTC. Translation: CAGSRSSGHEAKNIQYF.

The chain uses TRBV6-5 and TRBJ2-1; tentatively, D is TRBD1 (6 bases). Matching the DNA end better, TRBJ2-7 makes the J call doubtful. The CDR3 is made up of 15 amino acids. Germline lookup yields CDR1 MNHEY and CDR2 SVGAGI. The CDR3 nucleotides read TGTGCCAGCAGTAGGGGGACACACTCCTACAATGAGCAGTACTTC. Translated, it gives CASSRGTHSYNEQYF.

The chain joins TRBV7-6 to TRBJ1-2; possible D gene TRBD1, 5 bases. This CDR3 is built from 14 residues. Trimming took off 5 bases at V and 4 bases at J, with 14 bases between the two ends. The germline V gene has CDR1 SGHVS and CDR2 FNYEAQ. The chain's CDR3 is CASSAGAGSYGYTF. As DNA, the CDR3 is TGTGCCAGCAGCGCTGGGGCTGGAAGCTATGGCTACACCTTC. The entire variable domain, with the rest obtained from reference TRBV7-6 and TRBJ1-2, is as follows: GAGVSQSPRYKVTKRGQDVALRCDPISGHVSLYWYRQALGQGPEFLTYFNYEAQQDKSGLPNDRFSAERPEGSISTLTIQRTEQRDSAMYRCASSAGAGSYGYTFGSGTRLTVV.

The rearrangement joins TRBV29-1 to TRBJ1-5; TRBD1 is a possible D gene (6 bases). The CDR3 runs 13 residues. The V end was cut by 7 bases, the J end by 3 bases, with 13 bases between. Germline V gene data show CDR1 as SQVTM and CDR2 as ANQGSEA. The CDR3 DNA reads TGCAGCGCTCAGGGGAGGGACAATCAGCCCCAGCATTTT. This translates into CSAQGRDNQPQHF.

The chain uses TRBV5-6 and TRBJ2-1; the D is unclear. This CDR3 is 14 amino acids long. Germline lookup yields CDR1 SGHDT and CDR2 YYEEEE. V gave up 10 bases and J gave up 0 bases, with 14 bases separating them. In nucleotides, the CDR3 is TGTGCCCGCCTAGGTCCTAGCTCCTACAATGAGCAGTTCTTC. Protein sequence: CARLGPSSYNEQFF.

This clonotype was seen a handful of times. The genes are TRBV6-2 or TRBV6-3 and TRBJ1-1; TRBD1 agrees at 7 bases. The CDR3 contains 16 residues. Trimming at V came to 7 bases and at J to 0 bases, leaving 11 bases not matched to a gene. Germline assignment: CDR1 MNHEY and CDR2 SVGEGT. The CDR3 nucleotides read TGTGCCAGCAACCGAGGGACAGCCATAGTGAACACTGAAGCTTTCTTT. Translated: CASNRGTAIVNTEAFF.

This clonotype was found a few times. The rearrangement links TRBV3-1 to TRBJ1-2; TRBD1 matches 11 bases. This CDR3 spans 16 amino acids. Germline V gives CDR1 LGHDT, CDR2 YNNKEL (reference sequence). V gave up 4 bases and J gave up 4 bases; unmatched junction bases: 8. The CDR3 nucleotides are TGTGCCAGCAGCCTAGAGTCCGGGACAGGGGGCTATGGCTACACCTTC. Its protein is CASSLESGTGGYGYTF.